Following are 5 T cell receptor beta chains from one sample sequenced in a study of blood T cell repertoires in COVID-19. Only in-frame clones appear in the TCRdb table, and some are missing; sequencing was by immunoSEQ multiplex PCR. The profile shows around 300,000 clones, about 86% of them singletons. The sequenced sample consisted of peripheral blood. These receptors were collected from a man aged 30-40 years with active or convalescent COVID-19.

The V and J genes are TRBV11-2 and TRBJ2-7, with D possibly TRBD1 on 5 matching bases. This CDR3 has 14 residues. Germline CDR1 reads SGHAT; CDR2 reads FQNNGV. Trimming took off 6 bases at V and 0 bases at J, with 12 bases between the two ends. This CDR3 reads CASSYTQASYEQYF. Written as DNA, the CDR3 is TGTGCCAGCAGTTATACACAGGCCTCCTACGAGCAGTACTTC.

The rearrangement uses TRBV3-1 (or the pseudogene TRBV3-2) and TRBJ1-5; a weak D match, TRBD1 (5 bases). Between the trimmed V and J ends, which lost 0 bases and 3 bases, there was a span of 15 bases. Germline V CDR1 and CDR2: LGHDT, YNNKEL (reference sequence). CDR3 length: 17 amino acids. CDR3 residues: CASSQEEDGGINQPQHF. CDR3 DNA: TGTGCCAGCAGCCAAGAGGAGGACGGGGGGATCAATCAGCCCCAGCATTTT.

The rearrangement links TRBV4-1 to TRBJ2-7; a possible D gene is TRBD2 (6 bases). V was cut by 3 bases and J by 7 bases, with 22 bases left in between. The CDR3 runs to 16 residues. Germline V lookup: CDR1 MGHRA, CDR2 YSYEKL. CDR3 sequence: CASSHPGSGVYREQYF. The CDR3, as DNA: TGCGCCAGCAGCCACCCCGGGAGTGGGGTCTATCGGGAGCAGTACTTC.

The V gene is TRBV6-5, the J gene TRBJ2-7; no clear D gene. Germline V gene lookup returns CDR1 MNHEY and CDR2 SVGAGI. With 8 bases removed from V and 2 bases from J, the gap between germline ends came to 13 bases. This CDR3 has 13 residues. CDR3 amino acids: CASLPPRAYEQYF. The CDR3 DNA reads as TGTGCCAGCCTACCCCCCCGGGCCTACGAGCAGTACTTC.

This sequence joins TRBV5-1 and TRBJ1-1; 7 bases agree with TRBD1. CDR3 size: 16 residues. Germline V gene lookup returns CDR1 SGHRS and CDR2 YFSETQ. Trimming at V came to 4 bases and at J to 0 bases, leaving 9 bases not matched to a gene. The CDR3 bases are TGCGCCAGCAGCCCCTTGACAGGGATGATGAACACTGAAGCTTTCTTT. This encodes CASSPLTGMMNTEAFF.